This T cell receptor beta chain was identified during a study of regulatory T cells in long-lasting Graves disease. Time point denoted: newly diagnosed GD, antithyroid drugs for less than 3 months. Generation of the TCR library employed RNA extracted from PBMCs. In its sample, this clonotype was seen many times. CDR3-region Arm-PCR and iRepertoire HTBI primers produced the TCR beta libraries. TCRdb called the multiplex PCR reads again in MiXCR, with one record for every CDR3 protein. The profile shows roughly 410,000 distinct CDR3 sequences, over 14% of them singletons. The V end lost 5 bases, the J end lost 1 base, and 14 bases lay between the germline ends. CDR1 and CDR2 (germline): MDHEN, SYDVKM. The CDR3 spans 15 residues. These data also featured in a second study, about T cells in Graves' hyperthyroidism and ophthalmopathy.

The gene calls are TRBV28 and TRBJ1-1; D ambiguous. The starting material was peripheral blood mononuclear cells (PBMCs), obtained at new diagnosis, from a patient treated with antithyroid drugs. The TCR sequence derives from a woman in her thirties or forties with Graves disease. CDR3 in DNA: TGTGCCAGCAGTCCCGAAAATTGGGCGAACACTGAAGCTTTCTTT. Protein sequence: CASSPENWANTEAFF.